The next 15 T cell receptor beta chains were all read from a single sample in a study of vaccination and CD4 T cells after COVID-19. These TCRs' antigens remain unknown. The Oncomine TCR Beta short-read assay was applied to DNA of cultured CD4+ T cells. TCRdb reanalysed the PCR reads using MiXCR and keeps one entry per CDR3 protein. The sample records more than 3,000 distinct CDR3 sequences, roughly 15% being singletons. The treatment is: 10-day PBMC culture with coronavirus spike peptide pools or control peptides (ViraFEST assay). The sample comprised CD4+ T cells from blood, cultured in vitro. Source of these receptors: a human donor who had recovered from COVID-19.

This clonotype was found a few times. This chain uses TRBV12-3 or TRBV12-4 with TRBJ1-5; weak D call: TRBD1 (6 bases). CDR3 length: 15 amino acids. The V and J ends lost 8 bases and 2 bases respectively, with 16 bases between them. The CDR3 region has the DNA TGTGCCAGCGCTCCAAAGGGGGTTGGCAATCAGCCCCAGCATTTT. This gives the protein CASAPKGVGNQPQHF.

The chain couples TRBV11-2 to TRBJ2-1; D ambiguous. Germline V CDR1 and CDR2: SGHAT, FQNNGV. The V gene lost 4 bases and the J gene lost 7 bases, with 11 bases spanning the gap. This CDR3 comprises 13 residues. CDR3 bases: TGTGCCAGCAGCTGGTCCCTGGGGAATGAGCAGTTCTTC. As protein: CASSWSLGNEQFF.

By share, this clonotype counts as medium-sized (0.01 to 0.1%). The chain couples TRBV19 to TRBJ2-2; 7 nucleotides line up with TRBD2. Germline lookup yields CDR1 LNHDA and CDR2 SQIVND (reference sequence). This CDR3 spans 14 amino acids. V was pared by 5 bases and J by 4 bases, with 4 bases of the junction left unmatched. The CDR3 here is CASSLGEGTGELFF. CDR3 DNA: TGTGCCAGTAGTCTGGGGGAGGGCACCGGGGAGCTGTTTTTT.

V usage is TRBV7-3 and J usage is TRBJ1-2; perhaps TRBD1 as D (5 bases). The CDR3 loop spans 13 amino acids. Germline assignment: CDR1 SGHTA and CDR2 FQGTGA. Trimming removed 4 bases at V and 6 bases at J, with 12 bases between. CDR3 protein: CASSSSGGDGYTF. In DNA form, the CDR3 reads TGTGCCAGCAGCTCGTCGGGAGGGGATGGCTACACCTTC.

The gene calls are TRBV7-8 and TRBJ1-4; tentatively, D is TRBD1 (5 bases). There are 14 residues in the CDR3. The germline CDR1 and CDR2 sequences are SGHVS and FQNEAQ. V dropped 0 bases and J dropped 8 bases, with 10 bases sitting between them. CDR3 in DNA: TGTGCCAGCAGCTTAGCAGGGCGGGGCGAAAAACTGTTTTTT. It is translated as CASSLAGRGEKLFF.

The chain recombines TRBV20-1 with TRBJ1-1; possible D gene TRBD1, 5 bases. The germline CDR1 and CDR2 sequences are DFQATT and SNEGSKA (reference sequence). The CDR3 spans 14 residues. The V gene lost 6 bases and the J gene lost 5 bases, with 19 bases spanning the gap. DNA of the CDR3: TGCAGTGCCAAGACGACCGGGGGAAGTACTGAAGCTTTCTTT. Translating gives CSAKTTGGSTEAFF.

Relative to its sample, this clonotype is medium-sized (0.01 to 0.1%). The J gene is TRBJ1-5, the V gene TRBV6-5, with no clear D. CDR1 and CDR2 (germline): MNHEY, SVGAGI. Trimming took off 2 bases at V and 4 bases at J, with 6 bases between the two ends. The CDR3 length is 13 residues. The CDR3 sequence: CASSYQQNQPQHF. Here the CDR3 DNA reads TGTGCCAGCAGTTACCAACAGAATCAGCCCCAGCATTTT.

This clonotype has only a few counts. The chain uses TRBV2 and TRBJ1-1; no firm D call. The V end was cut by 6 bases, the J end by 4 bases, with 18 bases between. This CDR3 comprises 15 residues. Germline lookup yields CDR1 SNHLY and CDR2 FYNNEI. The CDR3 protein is CASSQEQTVGTEAFF. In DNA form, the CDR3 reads TGTGCCAGCAGCCAAGAACAGACTGTCGGCACTGAAGCTTTCTTT.

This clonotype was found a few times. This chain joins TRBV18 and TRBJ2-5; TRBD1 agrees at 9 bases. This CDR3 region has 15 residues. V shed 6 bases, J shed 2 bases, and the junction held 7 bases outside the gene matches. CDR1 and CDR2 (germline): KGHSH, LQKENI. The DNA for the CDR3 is TGTGCCAGCTCCCCGGGACAGGGAGGACAAGAGACCCAGTACTTC. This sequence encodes CASSPGQGGQETQYF.

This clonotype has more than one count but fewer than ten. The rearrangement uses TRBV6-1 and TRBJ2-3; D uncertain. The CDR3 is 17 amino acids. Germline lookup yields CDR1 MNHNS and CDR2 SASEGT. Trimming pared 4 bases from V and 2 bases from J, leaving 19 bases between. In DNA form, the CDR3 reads TGTGCCAGCAGTGCCCCGGGTTCCCGAAACCCCACAGATACGCAGTATTTT. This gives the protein CASSAPGSRNPTDTQYF.

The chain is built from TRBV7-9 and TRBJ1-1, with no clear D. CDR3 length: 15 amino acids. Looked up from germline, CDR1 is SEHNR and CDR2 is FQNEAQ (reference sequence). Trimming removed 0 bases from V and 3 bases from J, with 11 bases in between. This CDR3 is CASSLAGLGDTEAFF. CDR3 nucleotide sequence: TGTGCCAGCAGCTTAGCAGGTCTCGGGGACACTGAAGCTTTCTTT.

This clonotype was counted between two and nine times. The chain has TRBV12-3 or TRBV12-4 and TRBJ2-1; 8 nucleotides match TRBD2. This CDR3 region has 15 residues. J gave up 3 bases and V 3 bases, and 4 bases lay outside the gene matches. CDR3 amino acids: CASSLGGGIYNEQFF. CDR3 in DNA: TGTGCCAGCAGTTTGGGCGGGGGGATCTACAATGAGCAGTTCTTC.

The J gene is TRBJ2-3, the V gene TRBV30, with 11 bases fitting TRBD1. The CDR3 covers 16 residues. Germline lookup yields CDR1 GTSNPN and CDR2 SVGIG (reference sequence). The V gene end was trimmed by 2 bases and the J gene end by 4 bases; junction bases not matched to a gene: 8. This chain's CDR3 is CAWSPGTGGQPDTQYF. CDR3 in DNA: TGTGCCTGGAGTCCCGGGACAGGGGGACAGCCAGATACGCAGTATTTT.

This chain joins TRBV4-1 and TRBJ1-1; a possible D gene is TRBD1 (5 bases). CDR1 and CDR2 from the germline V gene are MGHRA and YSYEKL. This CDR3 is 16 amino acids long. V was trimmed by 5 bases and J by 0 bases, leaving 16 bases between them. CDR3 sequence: CASSLGTDTLNTEAFF. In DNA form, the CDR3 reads TGCGCCAGCAGCTTGGGAACGGACACTTTGAACACTGAAGCTTTCTTT.

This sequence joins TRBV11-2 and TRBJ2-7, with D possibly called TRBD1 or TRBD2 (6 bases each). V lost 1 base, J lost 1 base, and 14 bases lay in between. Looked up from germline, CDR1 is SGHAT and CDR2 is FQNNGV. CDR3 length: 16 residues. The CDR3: CASSLGVGGFSYEQYF. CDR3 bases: TGTGCCAGCAGCTTAGGGGTCGGGGGCTTTTCCTACGAGCAGTACTTC.